These 8 T cell receptor beta chains share one sample of origin, sequenced in a study of CD8 T cells in ankylosing spondylitis. Notes on the study in general: Apparently characteristic of ankylosing spondylitis blood was a TCR beta motif (about 8 highly homologous variants).

Their target antigens are unknown. TCRdb reanalysed the 5' RACE reads using MiXCR and keeps one entry per CDR3 protein. Here the sample spans 350,000 or so distinct CDR3 sequences, roughly 8% being singletons. The sequenced material came from blood, either unsorted or a sorted T cell fraction (not recorded which). Receptor source: a male donor with ankylosing spondylitis.

This clonotype was detected many times. The chain joins TRBV5-1 to TRBJ2-3; tentatively, D is TRBD1 (5 bases). Per the germline V gene, CDR1 is SGHRS and CDR2 is YFSETQ. Trimming took off 4 bases at V and 2 bases at J, with 11 bases between the two ends. CDR3 size: 14 residues. The CDR3 nucleotides read TGCGCCAGCAGCCCCGCAGGGTCCACAGATACGCAGTATTTT. This codes for CASSPAGSTDTQYF. Drawing the rest from reference TRBV5-1 and TRBJ2-3, the complete variable domain is KAGVTQTPRYLIKTRGQQVTLSCSPISGHRSVSWYQQTPGQGLQFLFEYFSETQRNKGNFPGRFSGRQFSNSRSEMNVSTLELGDSALYLCASSPAGSTDTQYFGPGTRLTVL.

This clonotype has ten or more counts. At one of its ends the junction is not consistent with the germline gene, which may arise from a read error. The chain has TRBV9 and TRBJ2-7; the D gene could be TRBD1 or TRBD2 (5 bases each). CDR1 and CDR2 from the germline V gene are SGDLS and YYNGEE. This CDR3 has 15 residues. In DNA form, the CDR3 reads TGTGCCAGCAGCGTAGCTGGGGGAGCTTCCTCCGAGCAGTACTTC. Amino acid sequence: CASSVAGGASSEQYF.

This clonotype showed up many times. This chain connects TRBV5-6 to TRBJ1-1; D might be TRBD1 (5 bases). The length of the CDR3 is 13 residues. Looked up from germline, CDR1 is SGHDT and CDR2 is YYEEEE. V gave up 4 bases and J gave up 10 bases, with 17 bases separating them. CDR3 amino acids: CASSHGTAGGAFF. The DNA for the CDR3 is TGTGCCAGCAGCCATGGGACCGCTGGAGGAGCTTTCTTT. The entire variable domain, with the rest obtained from reference TRBV5-6 and TRBJ1-1, is as follows: DAGVTQSPTHLIKTRGQQVTLRCSPKSGHDTVSWYQQALGQGPQFIFQYYEEEERQRGNFPDRFSGHQFPNYSSELNVNALLLGDSALYLCASSHGTAGGAFFGQGTRLTVV.

The chain combines TRBV11-3 with TRBJ1-6; D might be TRBD1 (5 bases). V gave up 5 bases and J gave up 10 bases, with 15 bases separating them. This CDR3 is built from 14 residues. From germline, CDR1 is SGHNT and CDR2 YENEEA. CDR3 in amino acids: CASSPATGPSPLHF. As DNA, the CDR3 is TGTGCCAGCAGCCCCGCGACGGGACCGTCACCCCTCCACTTT.

This chain links TRBV6-2 or TRBV6-3 with TRBJ2-7; D unclear. The CDR3 consists of 12 residues. Germline V gives CDR1 MNHEY, CDR2 SVGEGT. V lost 9 bases to trimming and J lost 5 bases, with 14 bases between them. CDR3 bases: TGTGCCAGTGGCTCCCCCTCGGACGAGCAGTACTTC. It translates to CASGSPSDEQYF.

The V gene is TRBV5-1, the J gene TRBJ2-1; 7 bases line up with TRBD2. This CDR3 comprises 15 residues. Germline CDR1 is SGHRS and CDR2 is YFSETQ. With 0 bases clipped from V and 5 bases from J, the junction kept 5 bases outside the gene matches. The DNA for the CDR3 is TGCGCCAGCAGCTTGGTTCTTGCGGGGGACAATGAGCAGTTCTTC. Protein: CASSLVLAGDNEQFF. The complete variable domain, with remaining parts taken from reference TRBV5-1 and TRBJ2-1, reads KAGVTQTPRYLIKTRGQQVTLSCSPISGHRSVSWYQQTPGQGLQFLFEYFSETQRNKGNFPGRFSGRQFSNSRSEMNVSTLELGDSALYLCASSLVLAGDNEQFFGPGTRLTVL.

This clonotype occurred many times. The V and J genes are TRBV5-1 and TRBJ2-3; 7 bases match TRBD2. Germline CDR1 and CDR2: SGHRS and YFSETQ. Trimming at V came to 1 base and at J to 5 bases, leaving 13 bases not matched to a gene. The CDR3 runs 17 residues. The CDR3: CASSLHAASGPKDTQYF. CDR3 coding DNA: TGCGCCAGCAGCTTGCATGCGGCTAGCGGCCCCAAAGATACGCAGTATTTT.

This clonotype was counted only a few times. The V and J genes are TRBV6-5 and TRBJ1-5; no clear D. Per germline, CDR1 MNHEY and CDR2 SVGAGI. With 0 bases removed from V and 6 bases from J, the gap between germline ends came to 9 bases. The CDR3 extends over 14 amino acids. The CDR3 region has the DNA TGTGCCAGCAGTTACTCGGGGATTTTTCAGCCCCAGCATTTT. As protein: CASSYSGIFQPQHF.